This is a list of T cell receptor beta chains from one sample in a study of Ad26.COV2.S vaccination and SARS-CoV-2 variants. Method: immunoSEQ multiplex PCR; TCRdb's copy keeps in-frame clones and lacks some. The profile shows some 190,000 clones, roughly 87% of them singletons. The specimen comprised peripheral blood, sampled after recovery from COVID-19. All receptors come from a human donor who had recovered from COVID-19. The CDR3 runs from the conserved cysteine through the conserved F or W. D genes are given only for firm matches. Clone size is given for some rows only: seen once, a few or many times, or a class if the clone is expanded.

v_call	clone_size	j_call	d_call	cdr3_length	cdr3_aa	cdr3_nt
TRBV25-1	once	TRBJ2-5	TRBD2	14	CASSLTSGGETQYF	TGTGCCAGCAGCTTGACTAGCGGTGGGGAGACCCAGTACTTC
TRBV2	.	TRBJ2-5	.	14	CARTPRREQETQYF	TGTGCCAGGACCCCTCGGCGGGAACAAGAGACCCAGTACTTC
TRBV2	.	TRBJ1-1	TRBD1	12	CASSQGDTEAFF	TGTGCCAGCAGTCAGGGGGACACTGAAGCTTTCTTT
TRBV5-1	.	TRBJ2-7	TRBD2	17	CASSLGGTSGPTYEQYF	TGCGCCAGCAGCTTGGGTGGGACTAGCGGCCCTACCTACGAGCAGTACTTC
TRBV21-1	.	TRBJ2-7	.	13	CASSLLFSYEQYF	TGTGCCAGCAGCCTCCTATTCTCCTACGAGCAGTACTTC
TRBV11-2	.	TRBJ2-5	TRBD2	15	CASSLPLAGVETQYF	TGTGCCAGCAGCTTGCCCCTAGCGGGGGTGGAGACCCAGTACTTC
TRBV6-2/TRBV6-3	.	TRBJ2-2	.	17	CASSYRSPYLDSGELFF	TGTGCCAGCAGTTATAGGTCCCCCTACTTAGATTCCGGGGAGCTGTTTTTT
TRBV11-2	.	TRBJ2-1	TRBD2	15	CASSSGLAGGYEQFF	TGTGCCAGCAGCTCCGGACTAGCGGGAGGCTATGAGCAGTTCTTC
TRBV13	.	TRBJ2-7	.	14	CASSRRDGSYEQYF	TGTGCCAGCAGCCGCCGGGACGGCTCCTACGAGCAGTACTTC
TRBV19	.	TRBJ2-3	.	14	CASRETASTDTQYF	TGTGCCAGTAGAGAGACCGCCAGCACAGATACGCAGTATTTT
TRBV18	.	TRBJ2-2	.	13	CASSPKETGELFF	TGTGCCAGCTCACCAAAGGAGACCGGGGAGCTGTTTTTT
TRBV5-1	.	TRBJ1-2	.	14	CASSIGPAMEGYTF	TGCGCCAGCAGCATTGGACCCGCTATGGAGGGCTACACCTTC
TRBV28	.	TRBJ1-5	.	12	CASSRREQPQHF	TGTGCCAGCAGTCGTAGGGAGCAGCCCCAGCATTTT
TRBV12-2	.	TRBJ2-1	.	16	CASRFWGREIGDEQFF	TGTGCAAGTCGCTTTTGGGGGCGGGAGATTGGGGATGAGCAGTTCTTC
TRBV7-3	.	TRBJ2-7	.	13	CASSVDSPGEQYF	TGTGCCAGCAGCGTGGACAGTCCCGGTGAGCAGTACTTC
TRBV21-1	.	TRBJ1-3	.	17	CASRPEGRREDGNTIYF	TGTGCCAGCAGACCGGAAGGACGTAGGGAAGACGGAAACACCATATATTTT
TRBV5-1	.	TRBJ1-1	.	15	CASSLWGQGSNEAFF	TGCGCCAGCAGCTTGTGGGGCCAGGGGTCGAATGAAGCTTTCTTT
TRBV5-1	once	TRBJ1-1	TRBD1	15	CASSLSQGGGTEAFF	TGCGCCAGCAGCTTATCACAGGGGGGAGGCACTGAAGCTTTCTTT
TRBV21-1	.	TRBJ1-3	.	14	CASSLDRAGNTIYF	TGTGCCAGCAGCCTAGACAGGGCTGGAAACACCATATATTTT
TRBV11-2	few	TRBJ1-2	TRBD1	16	CASLGTGFDLNYGYTF	TGTGCCAGCCTAGGGACAGGGTTCGACTTAAACTATGGCTACACCTTC
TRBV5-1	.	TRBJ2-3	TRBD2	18	CASSSGTSGASSTDTQYF	TGCGCCAGCAGCTCCGGGACTAGCGGGGCTTCTAGCACAGATACGCAGTATTTT
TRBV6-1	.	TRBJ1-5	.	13	CASSEVETSPQHF	TGTGCCAGCAGTGAAGTAGAGACGTCGCCCCAGCATTTT
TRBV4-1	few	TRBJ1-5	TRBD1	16	CASSQAGQWVNQPQHF	TGCGCCAGCAGCCAAGCGGGACAGTGGGTTAATCAGCCCCAGCATTTT
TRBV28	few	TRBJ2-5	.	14	CASSETGPQETQYF	TGTGCCAGTTCGGAGACAGGTCCCCAAGAGACCCAGTACTTC
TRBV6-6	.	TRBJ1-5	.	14	CASSHGPYNQPQHF	TGTGCCAGCAGCCATGGACCCTATAATCAGCCCCAGCATTTT
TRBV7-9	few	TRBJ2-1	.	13	CASSETRDNEQFF	TGTGCCAGCAGCGAAACTAGGGACAATGAGCAGTTCTTC
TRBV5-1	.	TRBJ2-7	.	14	CASSLVGVTYEQYF	TGCGCCAGCAGCTTGGTGGGTGTTACCTACGAGCAGTACTTC
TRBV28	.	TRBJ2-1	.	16	CASSLLNLGTLNEQFF	TGTGCCAGCAGTTTATTAAACTTAGGGACATTGAATGAGCAGTTCTTC
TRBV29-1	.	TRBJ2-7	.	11	CSARTPPEQYF	TGCAGCGCCCGGACCCCCCCCGAGCAGTACTTC
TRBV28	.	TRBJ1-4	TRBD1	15	CASSNQQGYNEKLFF	TGTGCCAGCAGTAACCAACAGGGGTACAATGAAAAACTGTTTTTT
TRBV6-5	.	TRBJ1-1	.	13	CASSIAENTEAFF	TGTGCCAGCAGTATTGCAGAGAACACTGAAGCTTTCTTT
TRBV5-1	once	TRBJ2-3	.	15	CASSLEAGFTDTQYF	TGCGCCAGCAGCTTGGAGGCAGGGTTTACAGATACGCAGTATTTT
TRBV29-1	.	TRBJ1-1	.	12	CSVDRLNTEAFF	TGCAGCGTTGACAGGTTGAACACTGAAGCTTTCTTT
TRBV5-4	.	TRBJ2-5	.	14	CASSLGKYQETQYF	TGTGCCAGCAGCTTAGGGAAGTACCAAGAGACCCAGTACTTC
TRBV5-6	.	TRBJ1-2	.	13	CASSPRTNYGYTF	TGTGCCAGCAGCCCTAGGACGAACTATGGCTACACCTTC
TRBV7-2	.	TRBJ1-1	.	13	CASSLFPDTEAFF	TGTGCCAGCAGCTTATTCCCGGACACTGAAGCTTTCTTT
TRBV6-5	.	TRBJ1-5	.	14	CASRGPLGNQPQHF	TGTGCCAGCAGAGGTCCACTAGGCAATCAGCCCCAGCATTTT
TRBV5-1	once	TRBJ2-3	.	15	CASSLRSTGTDTQYF	TGCGCCAGCAGCTTGCGGTCGACGGGCACAGATACGCAGTATTTT
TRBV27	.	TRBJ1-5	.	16	CASSLQGPWGNQPQHF	TGTGCCAGCAGCCTCCAAGGGCCTTGGGGCAATCAGCCCCAGCATTTT
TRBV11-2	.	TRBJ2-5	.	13	CASSLGYGETQYF	TGTGCCAGCAGCTTAGGCTACGGGGAGACCCAGTACTTC
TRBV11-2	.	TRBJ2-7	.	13	CASSLGVGYEQYF	TGTGCCAGCAGCTTAGGAGTAGGCTACGAGCAGTACTTC